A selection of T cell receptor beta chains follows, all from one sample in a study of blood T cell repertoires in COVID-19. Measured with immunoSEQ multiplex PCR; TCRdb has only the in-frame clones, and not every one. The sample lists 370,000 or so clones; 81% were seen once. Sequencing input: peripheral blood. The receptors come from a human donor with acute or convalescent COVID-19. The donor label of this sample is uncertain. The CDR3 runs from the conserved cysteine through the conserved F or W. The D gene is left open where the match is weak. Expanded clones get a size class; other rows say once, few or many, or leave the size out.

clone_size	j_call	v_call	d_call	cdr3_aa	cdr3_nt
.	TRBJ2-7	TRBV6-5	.	CASIPPGGEGREQYF	TGTGCCAGCATTCCCCCAGGGGGAGAGGGGAGGGAGCAGTACTTC
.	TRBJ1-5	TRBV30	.	CAWSVGRVGQPQHF	TGTGCCTGGAGTGTTGGGAGGGTAGGTCAGCCCCAGCATTTT
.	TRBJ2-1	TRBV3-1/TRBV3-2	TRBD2	CASSRIAGGTGEQFF	TGTGCCAGCAGCCGGATAGCGGGAGGCACGGGTGAGCAGTTCTTC
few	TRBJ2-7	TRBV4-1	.	CASSQVAVSTYEQYF	TGCGCCAGCAGCCAAGTGGCGGTCTCCACCTACGAGCAGTACTTC
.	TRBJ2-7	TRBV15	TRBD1	CATSRETGGREYF	TGTGCCACCAGCAGAGAGACAGGGGGAAGAGAGTACTTC
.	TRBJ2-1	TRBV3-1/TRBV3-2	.	CASSHMAEQFF	TGTGCCAGCAGCCATATGGCAGAGCAGTTCTTC
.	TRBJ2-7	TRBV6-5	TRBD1	CASSYSGTGLVEQYF	TGTGCCAGCAGTTACTCCGGGACAGGGTTGGTCGAGCAGTACTTC
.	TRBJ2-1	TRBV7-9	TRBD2	CASSSHGTSGTTPYNEQFF	TGTGCCAGCAGCTCCCACGGGACTAGCGGGACTACCCCCTACAATGAGCAGTTCTTC
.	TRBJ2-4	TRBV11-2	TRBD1	CASSKTGQIGNIQYF	TGTGCCAGCAGCAAGACAGGGCAAATAGGAAACATTCAGTACTTC
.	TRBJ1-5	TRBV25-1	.	CASSGRDIYQPQHF	TGTGCCAGCAGTGGCCGGGACATCTATCAGCCCCAGCATTTT
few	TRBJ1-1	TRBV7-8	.	CASSPLGGAQSEAFF	TGTGCCAGCAGTCCCTTAGGGGGGGCGCAATCTGAAGCTTTCTTT
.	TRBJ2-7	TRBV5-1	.	CASSLAGSYEQYF	TGCGCCAGCAGCTTGGCGGGATCCTACGAGCAGTACTTC
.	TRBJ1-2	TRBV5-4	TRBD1	CASSPGPGQFNYGYTF	TGTGCCAGCAGCCCGGGACCGGGACAGTTTAACTATGGCTACACCTTC
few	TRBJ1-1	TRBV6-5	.	CASTVGGTAEAFF	TGTGCCAGCACAGTCGGCGGGACGGCGGAAGCTTTCTTT
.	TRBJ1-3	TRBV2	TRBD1	CAVDRANTIYF	TGTGCCGTGGACAGGGCAAACACCATATATTTT
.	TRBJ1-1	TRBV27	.	CASSLMGKNTEAFF	TGTGCCAGCAGTTTAATGGGCAAGAACACTGAAGCTTTCTTT
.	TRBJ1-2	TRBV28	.	CASSLRERRHYGYTF	TGTGCCAGCAGCTTACGGGAAAGGAGGCACTATGGCTACACCTTC
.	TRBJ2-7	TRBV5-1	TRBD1	CASSLGDGTGVYEQYF	TGCGCCAGCAGCTTGGGGGACGGGACAGGAGTCTACGAGCAGTACTTC
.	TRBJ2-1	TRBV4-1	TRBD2	CASSRPSSGGAGNEQFF	TGCGCCAGCAGCCGTCCTTCTAGCGGGGGGGCTGGCAATGAGCAGTTCTTC
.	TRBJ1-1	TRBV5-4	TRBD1	CASSPDRVDTEAFF	TGTGCCAGCAGCCCGGACAGGGTTGACACTGAAGCTTTCTTT
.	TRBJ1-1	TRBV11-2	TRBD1	CASSLDKTGSHTEAFF	TGTGCCAGCAGCTTAGATAAGACAGGGAGTCACACTGAAGCTTTCTTT
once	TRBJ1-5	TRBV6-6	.	CASSLQGDQPQHF	TGTGCCAGCAGCTTACAGGGTGATCAGCCCCAGCATTTT
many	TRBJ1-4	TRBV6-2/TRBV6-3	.	CASSYEGGDEKLFF	TGTGCCAGCAGTTATGAAGGAGGGGATGAAAAACTGTTTTTT
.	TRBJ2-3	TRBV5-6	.	CASSFMGQLKSDTQYF	TGTGCCAGCAGCTTTATGGGACAACTAAAATCGGATACGCAGTATTTT
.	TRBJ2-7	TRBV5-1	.	CASRPVAGSVEQYF	TGCGCCAGCAGGCCCGTGGCGGGCTCAGTCGAGCAGTACTTC
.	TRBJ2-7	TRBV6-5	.	CASSSPGTLEYEQYF	TGTGCCAGCAGCTCACCCGGGACACTTGAATACGAGCAGTACTTC
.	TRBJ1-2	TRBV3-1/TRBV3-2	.	CASSPNGGSGYTF	TGTGCCAGCAGCCCAAACGGGGGGAGTGGCTACACCTTC
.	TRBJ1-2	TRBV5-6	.	CASRFQDRRPGYGYTF	TGTGCCAGCAGGTTCCAGGACAGACGGCCTGGCTATGGCTACACCTTC
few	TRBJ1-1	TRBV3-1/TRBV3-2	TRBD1	CASSHTDRGRSNTEAFF	TGTGCCAGCAGCCACACGGACAGGGGGCGCAGCAACACTGAAGCTTTCTTT
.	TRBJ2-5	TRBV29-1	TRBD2	CSVILTGGGLGTQYF	TGCAGCGTTATTTTGACGGGGGGGGGCCTCGGGACCCAGTACTTC
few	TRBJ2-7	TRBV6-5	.	CASSSRSYEQYF	TGTGCCAGCAGTAGCAGGTCCTACGAGCAGTACTTC
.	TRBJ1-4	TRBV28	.	CASSLWSRGRLAIF	TGTGCCAGCAGTTTATGGTCCAGGGGCCGCCTCGCCATTTTT
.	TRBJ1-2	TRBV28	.	CASSLSYWGAF	TGTGCCAGCAGTTTATCCTACTGGGGGGCCTTC
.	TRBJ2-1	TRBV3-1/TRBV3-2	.	CASSQEGARGTYNEQFF	TGTGCCAGCAGCCAAGAAGGGGCTAGGGGCACCTACAATGAGCAGTTCTTC
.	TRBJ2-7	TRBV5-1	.	CASSGQAGLTYEQYF	TGCGCCAGCAGCGGTCAAGCGGGCCTTACCTACGAGCAGTACTTC
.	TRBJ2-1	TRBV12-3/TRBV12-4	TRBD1	CASSPDRGYQFF	TGTGCCAGCAGCCCGGACAGGGGCTATCAGTTCTTC
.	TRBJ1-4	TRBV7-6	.	CASSTNSATNEKLFF	TGTGCCAGCAGCACCAACAGTGCAACTAATGAAAAACTGTTTTTT
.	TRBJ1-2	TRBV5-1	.	CASSLEYRDLYGYTF	TGCGCCAGCAGCTTGGAGTACAGAGACCTATATGGCTACACCTTC
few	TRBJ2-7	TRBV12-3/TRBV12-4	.	CASSTYYEQYF	TGTGCCAGCAGCACCTATTACGAGCAGTACTTC
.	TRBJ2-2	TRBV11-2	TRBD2	CASSPKTSGRWNTGELFF	TGTGCCAGCAGCCCCAAGACTAGCGGGAGATGGAACACCGGGGAGCTGTTTTTT
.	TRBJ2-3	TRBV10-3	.	CAISDPGAVTDTQYF	TGTGCCATCAGTGACCCAGGGGCCGTCACAGATACGCAGTATTTT
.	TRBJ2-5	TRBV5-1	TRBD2	CASSSGLRETQYF	TGCGCCAGCAGCTCGGGACTACGAGAGACCCAGTACTTC
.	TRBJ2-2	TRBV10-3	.	CAIRKQGITGELFF	TGTGCCATCAGGAAACAGGGAATCACCGGGGAGCTGTTTTTT
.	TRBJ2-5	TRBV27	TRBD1	CASSLNRGRETQYF	TGTGCCAGCAGTTTAAACAGGGGGCGAGAGACCCAGTACTTC
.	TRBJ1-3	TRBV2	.	CASSEVGGPGNTIYF	TGTGCCAGCAGTGAAGTCGGGGGGCCTGGAAACACCATATATTTT
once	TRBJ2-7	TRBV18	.	CASSPTTGFSYEQYF	TGTGCCAGCTCTCCTACGACAGGTTTCTCCTACGAGCAGTACTTC
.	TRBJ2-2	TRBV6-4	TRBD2	CASSGGLNTGELFF	TGTGCCAGCAGTGGGGGACTAAACACCGGGGAGCTGTTTTTT
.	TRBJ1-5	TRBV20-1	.	CSASTGGFNQPQHF	TGCAGTGCTAGTACTGGAGGATTCAATCAGCCCCAGCATTTT
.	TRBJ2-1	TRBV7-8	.	CASSPGAKWEQFF	TGTGCCAGCAGCCCAGGGGCTAAATGGGAGCAGTTCTTC
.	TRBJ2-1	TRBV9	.	CASSVSTTRNEQFF	TGTGCCAGCAGCGTCTCTACTACTAGGAATGAGCAGTTCTTC
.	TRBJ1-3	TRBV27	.	CASSKAGKGNTIYF	TGTGCCAGCAGTAAGGCGGGAAAAGGAAACACCATATATTTT
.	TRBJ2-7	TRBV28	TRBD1	CASSFRGQGSEQYF	TGTGCCAGCAGTTTCCGGGGACAGGGGTCCGAGCAGTACTTC
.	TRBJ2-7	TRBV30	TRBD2	CAWSTARWSGGSYEQYF	TGTGCCTGGAGTACCGCCCGGTGGAGCGGGGGGTCCTACGAGCAGTACTTC
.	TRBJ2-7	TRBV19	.	CASSRIQGYEQYF	TGTGCCAGTAGTAGGATACAGGGCTACGAGCAGTACTTC
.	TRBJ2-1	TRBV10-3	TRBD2	CAISGPGLAGVNEQFF	TGTGCCATCAGTGGACCCGGACTAGCGGGAGTAAATGAGCAGTTCTTC
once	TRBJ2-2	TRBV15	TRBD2	CATSRGGRAGIGGELFF	TGTGCCACCAGCAGAGGCGGGAGGGCCGGAATTGGCGGGGAGCTGTTTTTT
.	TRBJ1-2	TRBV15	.	CATLSGRHGYTF	TGTGCCACCTTGAGCGGGCGGCATGGCTACACCTTC